Following are 26 T cell receptor beta chains from one sample sequenced in a study of T cells in Graves' hyperthyroidism and ophthalmopathy. RNA transcripts yielded amplified TCR beta CDR3 regions. The HTBI primer set drove a first-round RT-PCR of the TCR CDR3. TCRdb analysed the multiplex PCR reads with MiXCR anew, one entry per CDR3 protein. The sample includes hundreds of thousands of distinct CDR3 sequences, less than 15% seen only once; the top ten take 9.2%. The material sequenced was blood. The receptors were gathered from a woman aged 18-35 years with Graves' hyperthyroidism.

This clonotype was seen repeatedly, ten times or more. This chain joins TRBV27 and TRBJ2-1, with a possible D match to TRBD1 (5 bases). The V gene lost 0 bases and the J gene lost 1 base, with 10 bases spanning the gap. CDR3 length equals 16 residues. Germline values: CDR1 MNHEY, CDR2 SMNVEV (reference sequence). The CDR3: CASSLSSQESYNEQFF. The CDR3, as DNA: TGTGCCAGCAGTTTATCATCACAGGAATCCTACAATGAGCAGTTCTTC.

In its sample, this clonotype was seen many times. The CDR3 spells CASSPPGEKLFF. The CDR3, as DNA: TGTGCCAGCTCACCACCGGGCGAAAAACTGTTTTTT. This sequence joins TRBV18 and TRBJ1-4; D remains unclear. Trimming shortened V by 0 bases and J by 8 bases, and 4 bases separated the two germline ends. The CDR3 has 12 residues. Germline CDR1 and CDR2: KGHSH and LQKENI.

This clonotype was observed many times. The J gene is TRBJ1-2, the V gene TRBV5-8; 7 bases align to TRBD1. Per the germline V gene, CDR1 is SGHTS and CDR2 is YDEGEE. CDR3 length: 15 amino acids. Germline trimming cut 0 bases from V and 6 bases from J; bases unmatched to any gene: 8. CDR3 sequence (DNA): TGTGCCAGCAGCTTGGAAAGGGGGCCAGGGCATGGCTACACCTTC. Translated: CASSLERGPGHGYTF.

This clonotype was detected a few times. J is TRBJ2-1 and V is TRBV9, with 7 bases matching TRBD2. V shed 3 bases, J shed 7 bases, and the junction held 10 bases outside the gene matches. CDR1 is SGDLS, CDR2 YYNGEE, per germline. This CDR3 spans 15 amino acids. CDR3 loop: CASSAGGVIGNEQFF. The CDR3 DNA sequence: TGTGCCAGCAGCGCTGGGGGGGTAATAGGGAATGAGCAGTTCTTC.

The rearrangement joins TRBV11-2 to TRBJ2-7; D could derive from TRBD1 or TRBD2 (5 bases each). Germline lookup yields CDR1 SGHAT and CDR2 FQNNGV. V lost 0 bases to trimming and J lost 9 bases, with 21 bases between them. The CDR3 runs to 16 residues. CDR3 loop: CASSLEVEGPNSVQYF. For the CDR3, the DNA is TGTGCCAGCAGCTTAGAAGTTGAGGGACCTAATAGTGTGCAGTACTTC.

The J gene is TRBJ2-6, the V gene TRBV7-9; D unresolved. Trimming left V 1 base short and J 0 bases short, with 10 bases between. The CDR3 consists of 17 residues. From germline, CDR1 is SEHNR and CDR2 FQNEAQ (reference sequence). The CDR3 here is CASSLGMFPSGANVLTF. CDR3 nucleotide sequence: TGTGCCAGCAGCTTAGGAATGTTTCCCTCTGGGGCCAACGTCCTGACTTTC.

This clonotype was observed a few times. One end of the junction does not line up with germline, which may come from a read error. V usage is TRBV6-1 and J usage is TRBJ1-2; TRBD1 is a possible D gene (5 bases). The length of the CDR3 is 17 residues. In germline, CDR1 is MNHNS, CDR2 SASEGT. CDR3 DNA: TGTGCCGGCAGTGGACGGACCGGGACCCTCAAGAGCTATGGCTACACCTTC. Protein: CAGSGRTGTLKSYGYTF.

In its sample, this clonotype was seen many times. This rearrangement joins TRBV11-2 to TRBJ2-3; either TRBD1 or TRBD2 may supply D (5 bases each). The germline V gene has CDR1 SGHAT and CDR2 FQNNGV. V lost 5 bases, J lost 4 bases, and 13 bases lay in between. CDR3 size: 14 residues. CDR3 region: CASSLVGVADTQYF. CDR3 nucleotides: TGTGCCAGCAGCCTCGTGGGGGTCGCAGATACGCAGTATTTT.

In its sample, this clonotype was seen a few times. V usage is TRBV25-1 and J usage is TRBJ1-6; D possibly corresponds to TRBD1 (5 bases). CDR1 MGHDK and CDR2 SYGVNS come from the germline V gene. The CDR3 sequence is 17 residues long. Trimming pared 5 bases from V and 0 bases from J, leaving 14 bases between. The CDR3 DNA reads as TGTGCCAGCAGTTCCGGGACTTCCAGCTCCTATAATTCACCCCTCCACTTT. Its protein product is CASSSGTSSSYNSPLHF.

In its sample, this clonotype was seen many times. This sequence joins TRBV6-1 and TRBJ1-2; unclear D gene. The CDR3 consists of 14 residues. The ends were cut back, 6 bases at V and 1 base at J, with 12 bases in the middle. CDR1 is MNHNS, CDR2 SASEGT, per germline. CDR3 coding DNA: TGTGCCAGCAGAGCTCGTGGGATTAACTATGGCTACACCTTC. This gives the protein CASRARGINYGYTF.

Note on this clonotype: Being one base from a much bigger clone, this may be a read error. The chain uses TRBV20-1 and TRBJ2-1; 14 nucleotides line up with TRBD2. The J call is in doubt because the DNA end fits TRBJ2-7 better. There are 15 residues in the CDR3. The germline V gene has CDR1 DFQATT and CDR2 SNEGSKA (reference sequence). The CDR3 bases are TGCAGTGCTATAGGGACTAGCGGGAGCGGTAATGAGCAGTACTTC. This sequence encodes CSAIGTSGSGNEQYF.

This clonotype was seen only a few times. This chain uses TRBV9 with TRBJ1-1; D not certain. This CDR3 comprises 14 residues. The V gene lost 0 bases and the J gene lost 0 bases, with 6 bases spanning the gap. Germline assignment: CDR1 SGDLS and CDR2 YYNGEE. The CDR3 DNA reads as TGTGCCAGCAGCGTAGACGTCATGAACACTGAAGCTTTCTTT. Translating it yields CASSVDVMNTEAFF.

At least ten counts were recorded for this clonotype. The CDR3: CASSPQGTGGNEQFF. The DNA of the CDR3 is TGCGCCAGCAGCCCGCAAGGGACAGGGGGGAATGAGCAGTTCTTC. The chain links TRBV5-1 to TRBJ2-1; 11 nucleotides agree with TRBD1. The germline V gene encodes CDR1 SGHRS and CDR2 YFSETQ. The CDR3 has 15 amino acids. The V gene end was trimmed by 4 bases and the J gene end by 7 bases; junction bases not matched to a gene: 7.

The chain recombines TRBV12-3 or TRBV12-4 with TRBJ1-1; TRBD1 might be the D (6 bases). CDR3 length: 17 residues. The V end lost 2 bases, the J end lost 1 base, and 17 bases lay between the germline ends. The CDR3 here is CASSLLRGGAKNTEAFF. The CDR3 nucleotides read TGTGCCAGCAGTTTATTAAGGGGGGGGGCAAAGAACACTGAAGCTTTCTTT.

This chain uses TRBV24-1 with TRBJ2-2; the D is unclear. The CDR3 runs 13 residues. Trimming took off 4 bases at V and 1 base at J, with 3 bases between the two ends. Looked up from germline, CDR1 is KGHDR and CDR2 is SFDVKD. CDR3 amino acids: CATSERNTGELFF. The CDR3 region has the DNA TGTGCCACCAGTGAGCGGAACACCGGGGAGCTGTTTTTT.

Many counts were recorded for this clonotype. DNA of the CDR3: TGTGCCAGCAGTGCCTCTAGGGGGGGTTACAATGAGCAGTTCTTC. Its translation is CASSASRGGYNEQFF. This chain joins TRBV28 and TRBJ2-1; tentatively, D is TRBD2 (7 bases). The V gene's germline CDR1 is MDHEN and CDR2 SYDVKM. V shed 5 bases and J shed 4 bases, with 15 bases lying between them. The CDR3 is 15 amino acids. The full variable domain, in which reference TRBV28 and TRBJ2-1 provide the parts outside the CDR3, is DVKVTQSSRYLVKRTGEKVFLECVQDMDHENMFWYRQDPGLGLRLIYFSYDVKMKEKGDIPEGYSVSREKKERFSLILESASTNQTSMYLCASSASRGGYNEQFFGPGTRLTVL.

The chain uses TRBV27 and TRBJ1-2; perhaps TRBD1 as D (5 bases). V was cut by 5 bases and J by 6 bases, with 13 bases left in between. The CDR3 length is 13 residues. Germline lookup yields CDR1 MNHEY and CDR2 SMNVEV (reference sequence). The CDR3, as DNA: TGTGCCAGCAGTCCCCAGGGCTGGGATGGCTACACCTTC. Amino acid sequence: CASSPQGWDGYTF.

As for this clonotype: Germline is not matched at one junction end, which may reflect a read error. V usage is TRBV19 and J usage is TRBJ1-4; TRBD1 might be the D (5 bases). The CDR3 loop spans 15 amino acids. Looked up from germline, CDR1 is LNHDA and CDR2 is SQIVND (reference sequence). The CDR3 protein is CASSPGGVTSEKLFF. CDR3 nucleotides: TGTGCCAGTAGTCCCGGAGGGGTGACTAGTGAAAAACTGTTTTTT.

This clonotype was seen at least ten times. The chain uses TRBV12-3 or TRBV12-4 and TRBJ2-1; TRBD1 matches 9 bases. The CDR3 contains 14 residues. The trim removed 3 bases at V and 6 bases at J, leaving 3 bases unmatched. The CDR3 protein is CASSFGDRVNEQFF. The CDR3 DNA is TGTGCCAGCAGTTTTGGGGACAGGGTCAATGAGCAGTTCTTC.

As regards this clonotype: A read error is possible here, since a much larger clone lies one base away. The chain uses TRBV6-1 and TRBJ2-3, with 12 nucleotides matching TRBD2. J lost 4 bases, V lost 8 bases, and 25 bases had no gene match. From germline, CDR1 is MNHNS and CDR2 SASEGT. The length of the CDR3 is 21 residues. CDR3 sequence: CASRSPRGLAGTEYGPDTQYF. The CDR3 nucleotides read TGTGCCAGCCGAAGCCCCCGTGGACTAGCGGGGACTGAGTATGGGCCAGATACGCAGTATTTT.

Many counts were recorded for this clonotype. V gene TRBV20-1 combines with J gene TRBJ1-6, with 7 bases fitting TRBD1. CDR3 size: 15 residues. The trim removed 0 bases at V and 10 bases at J, leaving 9 bases unmatched. Germline CDR1 and CDR2: DFQATT and SNEGSKA (reference sequence). Written as DNA, the CDR3 is TGCAGTGCTAGAGATCCTACAAGGGGGCGATCACCCCTCCACTTT. Translation: CSARDPTRGRSPLHF.

The DNA of the CDR3 is TGTGCCAGCAGCCAACTCCCAGGGTCCCTAGAAAAACTGTTTTTT. Amino acid sequence: CASSQLPGSLEKLFF. V and J are TRBV3-1 and TRBJ1-4; a possible D gene is TRBD1 (5 bases). CDR1 is LGHDT, CDR2 YNNKEL, per germline (reference sequence). V was pared by 2 bases and J by 8 bases, with 15 bases between. The CDR3 runs 15 residues.

Written as DNA, the CDR3 is TGTGCCACCTCACCCTCAGCGGGGGAGGCCGGGGAGCTGTTTTTT. Residues: CATSPSAGEAGELFF. The chain carries TRBV12-3 or TRBV12-4 and TRBJ2-2, with TRBD2 identical over 8 bases. After removal of 10 bases from V and 6 bases from J, the junction contained 13 bases not matched to a gene. This CDR3 is built from 15 residues.

This clonotype was recorded at least ten times. V and J are TRBV7-9 and TRBJ1-1; 8 bases are shared with TRBD1. Germline V CDR1 and CDR2: SEHNR, FQNEAQ (reference sequence). Trimming at V came to 5 bases and at J to 1 base, leaving 6 bases not matched to a gene. The CDR3 spans 15 residues. The CDR3 protein is CASSLATGENTEAFF. DNA for the CDR3: TGTGCCAGCAGCCTTGCGACAGGGGAGAACACTGAAGCTTTCTTT. The complete variable domain, with remaining parts taken from reference TRBV7-9 and TRBJ1-1, reads DTGVSQNPRHKITKRGQNVTFRCDPISEHNRLYWYRQTLGQGPEFLTYFQNEAQLEKSRLLSDRFSAERPKGSFSTLEIQRTEQGDSAMYLCASSLATGENTEAFFGQGTRLTVV.

Ten or more counts support this clonotype. The CDR3 loop reads CASSYYRMGQNTDTQYF. The CDR3 DNA sequence: TGTGCCAGCAGTTACTATCGAATGGGACAGAACACAGATACGCAGTATTTT. The chain employs TRBV6-5 and TRBJ2-3; 7 bases map to TRBD1. This CDR3 region has 17 residues. Germline values: CDR1 MNHEY, CDR2 SVGAGI. V gave up 1 base and J gave up 2 bases; unmatched junction bases: 9.

This clonotype has a count of ten or more. The chain carries TRBV7-9 and TRBJ2-6; D gene unclear. Trimming stripped 5 bases from V and 4 bases from J, with 9 bases between. This CDR3 spans 14 amino acids. The germline V gene encodes CDR1 SEHNR and CDR2 FQNEAQ (reference sequence). CDR3 coding DNA: TGTGCCAGCAGCCCCCCGTCGGGGGCCAACGTCCTGACTTTC. This codes for CASSPPSGANVLTF.